This record covers a single T cell receptor beta chain. Measured with immunoSEQ multiplex PCR; TCRdb has only the in-frame clones, and not every one. Seen here are around 100,000 clones, about 80% observed once, and the top ten hold 31%. Germline V CDR1 and CDR2: KGHSH, LQKENI. CDR3 length: 16 amino acids. The germline V and J ends were trimmed by 1 base and 0 bases, with 10 bases remaining between them. The source of the sample is a study of blood T cell repertoires in COVID-19. Looking at the study overall: T cells, B-cell-depleted T cells, or PBMCs provided the cDNA or gDNA that served as material.

Sequenced: peripheral blood. The chain employs TRBV18 and TRBJ1-3; D possibly corresponds to TRBD1 (5 bases). The clonotype originates from a man between 70 and 80 years old with active or convalescent COVID-19. The CDR3 here is CASSPRRGDSGNTIYF. The CDR3 DNA sequence: TGTGCCAGCTCACCACGGAGGGGAGACTCTGGAAACACCATATATTTT.